These 5 T cell receptor beta chains were sequenced from one sample in a study of graft-versus-host responses after intestinal transplantation. The assay was immunoSEQ multiplex PCR, and TCRdb's table has in-frame clones only and misses some. Among over 35,000 clones listed, about 90% were seen once. This specimen consisted of PBMCs, obtained 300 to 330 days after intestinal transplant. These receptors were collected from a human patient who received an intestinal transplant, so some T cells may come from the graft donor.

This clone was observed a handful of times. DNA of the CDR3: TGTGCCAGCAGCTATGGGACAGGGAAGGCAGATACGCAGTATTTT. Translation: CASSYGTGKADTQYF. V is TRBV5-4 and J is TRBJ2-3; 9 nucleotides agree with TRBD1. The germline V gene encodes CDR1 SGHNT and CDR2 YYREEE (reference sequence). This CDR3 spans 15 amino acids. The junction had 6 bases not matched to a gene; V was cut back by 3 bases and J by 4 bases.

CDR3 DNA: TGCGCCAGCAGCTTGTTAATTCCCGGGGAAGCTTTCTTT. Translated: CASSLLIPGEAFF. The chain combines TRBV5-1 with TRBJ1-1; no reliable D call. The germline gives CDR1 SGHRS, CDR2 YFSETQ. The CDR3 covers 13 residues. The V end was cut by 1 base, the J end by 8 bases, with 12 bases between.

V and J are TRBV7-2 and TRBJ2-1; 7 nucleotides agree with TRBD2. CDR1 is SGHTA, CDR2 FQGNSA, per germline. The CDR3 runs 15 residues. V lost 2 bases and J lost 1; bases outside the gene matches: 2. This CDR3 is CASSLTGGSYNEQFF. CDR3 coding DNA: TGTGCCAGCAGCTTAACGGGAGGTTCCTACAATGAGCAGTTCTTC.

This sequence joins TRBV29-1 and TRBJ2-7, with D perhaps TRBD1 or TRBD2 (5 bases each). This CDR3 spans 13 amino acids. Trimming took 7 bases from V and 0 from J, leaving 13 bases between them. Germline CDR1 SQVTM, CDR2 ANQGSEA. In nucleotides, the CDR3 is TGCAGCGCCAGACGGGGCTACTCCTACGAGCAGTACTTC. Residues: CSARRGYSYEQYF.

The chain links TRBV12-5 to TRBJ2-3; D is undetermined. The CDR3 totals 13 residues. V dropped 5 bases and J dropped 2 bases, with 8 bases sitting between them. Per germline, CDR1 LGHNT and CDR2 FRNRAP. The CDR3 DNA sequence: TGTGCTAGTGGTAAGAGGCTCACAGATACGCAGTATTTT. Its translation is CASGKRLTDTQYF.